The 27 T cell receptor beta chains below come from one sample, sequenced in a study of blood T cell repertoires in COVID-19. Repertoires were generated with immunoSEQ multiplex PCR, while TCRdb's copy carries only in-frame clones and drops some. Found here are around 130,000 clones, almost 85% of them singletons; the top ten hold around 2.9%. Sequencing used peripheral blood. These receptor sequences come from a man aged 45-65 years with acute or convalescent COVID-19.

The genes are TRBV5-1 and TRBJ1-4, with TRBD1 matching over 7 bases. The CDR3 totals 15 residues. The J segment lost 4 bases and the V segment lost 0 bases, leaving 3 bases of the junction unmatched. Germline V gives CDR1 SGHRS, CDR2 YFSETQ. The CDR3 DNA reads TGCGCCAGCAGCTTGGATGGGGACAGTAATGAAAAACTGTTTTTT. It translates to CASSLDGDSNEKLFF.

This chain links TRBV9 with TRBJ2-1; D is uncertain. The CDR3 consists of 12 residues. Deletions cut 2 bases from V and 4 bases from J, with 4 bases between. Germline-derived CDR1 and CDR2 are SGDLS and YYNGEE. In DNA form, the CDR3 reads TGTGCCAGCAGCGTTTCATACAATGAGCAGTTCTTC. It encodes CASSVSYNEQFF. Full variable domain (outside the CDR3, taken from reference TRBV9 and TRBJ2-1): DSGVTQTPKHLITATGQRVTLRCSPRSGDLSVYWYQQSLDQGLQFLIQYYNGEERAKGNILERFSAQQFPDLHSELNLSSLELGDSALYFCASSVSYNEQFFGPGTRLTVL.

The V call is TRBV6-5, the J call TRBJ1-6, with D tentatively TRBD1 (6 bases). The CDR3 is 15 amino acids. Germline V gives CDR1 MNHEY, CDR2 SVGAGI. V lost 6 bases and J lost 9, with 18 bases in between. The CDR3 region is CASSLTGIGGSPLHF. CDR3 sequence (DNA): TGTGCCAGCAGCTTAACAGGGATAGGGGGTTCACCCCTCCACTTT.

This clone was picked up a small number of times. The J gene is TRBJ1-5, the V gene TRBV6-5; 8 positions agree with TRBD1. The CDR3 covers 15 residues. J was trimmed by 1 base and V by 5 bases; bases with no gene match: 4. CDR1 and CDR2 from the germline V gene are MNHEY and SVGAGI. The DNA of the CDR3 is TGTGCCAGCAGTCACAGGGGGGCAAGCAATCAGCCCCAGCATTTT. Amino acid sequence: CASSHRGASNQPQHF.

This sequence joins TRBV11-3 and TRBJ2-7, with 8 bases that match TRBD1. The CDR3 covers 16 residues. The germline V gene encodes CDR1 SGHNT and CDR2 YENEEA. The V gene end was trimmed by 5 bases and the J gene end by 3 bases; junction bases not matched to a gene: 12. CDR3 sequence: CASSPGQGPRIYEQYF. As DNA, the CDR3 is TGTGCCAGCAGCCCAGGACAGGGCCCGAGAATCTACGAGCAGTACTTC.

V usage is TRBV10-3 and J usage is TRBJ2-5; 11 positions match TRBD2. This CDR3 spans 15 amino acids. V lost 5 bases to trimming and J lost 2 bases; unmatched junction nucleotides: 4. Germline lookup yields CDR1 ENHRY and CDR2 SYGVKD. CDR3 nucleotides: TGTGCCATCAGTCTGGGACTAGCGGAACAAGAGACCCAGTACTTC. This translates into CAISLGLAEQETQYF.

This chain links TRBV27 with TRBJ2-2, with 7 nucleotides matching TRBD2. CDR3 length: 13 amino acids. The germline CDR1 and CDR2 sequences are MNHEY and SMNVEV (reference sequence). V gave up 11 bases and J gave up 0 bases; unmatched junction bases: 3. This chain's CDR3 is CAVGGANTGELFF. CDR3 DNA sequence: TGTGCCGTGGGGGGGGCGAACACCGGGGAGCTGTTTTTT.

There are a few counts of this clone. The chain is built from TRBV19 and TRBJ1-2; D is undetermined. Trimming stripped 5 bases from V and 0 bases from J, with 10 bases between. The CDR3 has 14 amino acids. Germline values: CDR1 LNHDA, CDR2 SQIVND (reference sequence). The CDR3 DNA reads TGTGCCAGTAGTGACCGGGGTACTAACTATGGCTACACCTTC. Protein sequence: CASSDRGTNYGYTF.

This chain joins TRBV10-2 and TRBJ2-6; TRBD1 agrees at 10 bases. The CDR3 extends over 16 amino acids. Germline V gives CDR1 WSHSY, CDR2 SAAADI. V was pared by 5 bases and J by 2 bases, with 3 bases of the junction left unmatched. The CDR3 is CASSRDRGTGANVLTF. CDR3 coding DNA: TGCGCCAGCAGTCGGGACAGGGGAACTGGGGCCAACGTCCTGACTTTC.

The chain has TRBV21-1 and TRBJ2-2; TRBD2, as called in the table, went unchecked against the DNA. TRBV21-1 is tagged as a pseudogene. This CDR3 is built from 13 residues. The CDR3 protein is CATGLAGPFALFF. CDR3 sequence (DNA): TGTGCCACGGGACTAGCGGGACCCTTCGCACTGTTTTTT.

J is TRBJ2-1 and V is TRBV7-6; perhaps TRBD2 as D (7 bases). Germline V gene data show CDR1 as SGHVS and CDR2 as FNYEAQ. The V and J ends lost 3 bases and 6 bases respectively, with 33 bases between them. The CDR3 sequence is 21 residues long. The CDR3 bases are TGTGCCAGCAGCTTTAGTCGGGGGGCCTCCTTAATCAATCAACTTCCCAATGAGCAGTTCTTC. It is translated as CASSFSRGASLINQLPNEQFF.

This chain links TRBV24-1 with TRBJ2-1; 7 bases match TRBD2. The CDR3 sequence is 16 residues long. Germline CDR1 is KGHDR and CDR2 is SFDVKD. V gave up 0 bases and J gave up 8 bases; unmatched junction bases: 9. The CDR3 loop reads CATSDLDGRTRHEQFF. The CDR3, as DNA: TGTGCCACCAGTGATTTGGACGGGAGGACTAGGCATGAGCAGTTCTTC.

The chain carries TRBV19 and TRBJ1-3; D call uncertain. Per the germline V gene, CDR1 is LNHDA and CDR2 is SQIVND (reference sequence). The CDR3 runs 18 residues. The V and J ends lost 0 bases and 0 bases respectively, with 15 bases between them. The CDR3 region has the DNA TGTGCCAGTAGTATAGATGTCGCTAGTGGTGGCTCTGGAAACACCATATATTTT. Its translation is CASSIDVASGGSGNTIYF. The entire variable domain, with the rest obtained from reference TRBV19 and TRBJ1-3, is as follows: DGGITQSPKYLFRKEGQNVTLSCEQNLNHDAMYWYRQDPGQGLRLIYYSQIVNDFQKGDIAEGYSVSREKKESFPLTVTSAQKNPTAFYLCASSIDVASGGSGNTIYFGEGSWLTVV.

The chain couples TRBV3-1 (or the pseudogene TRBV3-2) to TRBJ2-1, with 9 bases lining up with TRBD2. With 5 bases clipped from V and 7 bases from J, the junction kept 15 bases outside the gene matches. Germline CDR1 is LGHDT and CDR2 is YNNKEL (reference sequence). CDR3 length: 17 residues. The CDR3 nucleotides are TGTGCCAGCAGCAGAACCCTCCTAGCGGGGAATGGGAATGAGCAGTTCTTC. Encoded protein: CASSRTLLAGNGNEQFF.

The chain combines TRBV9 with TRBJ2-3, with 7 positions matching TRBD2. The CDR3 spans 14 residues. CDR1 is SGDLS, CDR2 YYNGEE, per germline. Trimming removed 7 bases from V and 2 bases from J; junction bases left unmatched: 7. For the CDR3, the DNA is TGTGCCAGCGGGGGGGACTACTACACAGATACGCAGTATTTT. Its translation: CASGGDYYTDTQYF. Full variable domain (missing parts from reference TRBV9 and TRBJ2-3): DSGVTQTPKHLITATGQRVTLRCSPRSGDLSVYWYQQSLDQGLQFLIQYYNGEERAKGNILERFSAQQFPDLHSELNLSSLELGDSALYFCASGGDYYTDTQYFGPGTRLTVL.

The CDR3 nucleotides are TGTGCCAGCAGCTCTACAGGGGGCCCTAATTCACCCCTCCACTTT. This gives the protein CASSSTGGPNSPLHF. This chain uses TRBV7-9 with TRBJ1-6; 9 bases align to TRBD1. Germline lookup yields CDR1 SEHNR and CDR2 FQNEAQ (reference sequence). Trimming removed 4 bases from V and 6 bases from J; junction bases left unmatched: 4. This CDR3 has 15 residues.

The rearrangement joins TRBV7-2 to TRBJ2-7; D perhaps matches TRBD1 (6 bases). Germline lookup yields CDR1 SGHTA and CDR2 FQGNSA. The CDR3 loop spans 11 amino acids. Between the trimmed V and J ends, which lost 5 bases and 12 bases, there was a span of 14 bases. The CDR3 DNA reads TGTGCCAGCAGCCGGGACATCATCTCGTACTTC. The encoded protein is CASSRDIISYF.

The chain carries TRBV7-2 and TRBJ1-6; 10 bases line up with TRBD1. V lost 5 bases, J lost 5 bases, and 6 bases stayed unmatched. The CDR3 has 16 residues. Looked up from germline, CDR1 is SGHTA and CDR2 is FQGNSA. Written as DNA, the CDR3 is TGTGCCAGCAGCCTACAGGGACAGGGGAATAATTCACCCCTCCACTTT. This sequence encodes CASSLQGQGNNSPLHF.

The chain employs TRBV19 and TRBJ1-5, with D tentatively TRBD1 (5 bases). The V gene's germline CDR1 is LNHDA and CDR2 SQIVND (reference sequence). With 7 bases removed from V and 3 bases from J, the gap between germline ends came to 16 bases. This CDR3 has 15 amino acids. This CDR3 is CASKKAGPANQPQHF. The CDR3 DNA is TGTGCCAGTAAAAAAGCGGGACCGGCCAATCAGCCCCAGCATTTT.

The chain is built from TRBV4-1 and TRBJ2-5, with 12 bases fitting TRBD1. J was trimmed by 4 bases and V by 2 bases; bases with no gene match: 5. This CDR3 contains 16 residues. Germline V CDR1 and CDR2: MGHRA, YSYEKL. The CDR3 region has the DNA TGCGCCAGCAGCCAACCCCCGGGACAGGGGGCAGAGACCCAGTACTTC. Translating gives CASSQPPGQGAETQYF.

Only a few counts were recorded for this clone. V gene TRBV29-1 combines with J gene TRBJ2-5; 10 bases are shared with TRBD2. The V segment lost 2 bases and the J segment 1 base; nucleotides outside the gene matches: 1. The CDR3 consists of 14 residues. From germline, CDR1 is SQVTM and CDR2 ANQGSEA. The CDR3: CSVELAGAQETQYF. CDR3 DNA: TGCAGCGTTGAACTAGCGGGGGCCCAAGAGACCCAGTACTTC.

The chain is built from TRBV7-6 and TRBJ2-1; D might be TRBD2 (8 bases). Germline CDR1 reads SGHVS; CDR2 reads FNYEAQ. Trimming stripped 6 bases from V and 1 base from J, with 19 bases between. The CDR3 consists of 17 residues. The CDR3 here is CASREGASGSSYNEQFF. DNA for the CDR3: TGTGCCAGCAGGGAGGGGGCTAGCGGGTCATCCTACAATGAGCAGTTCTTC.

CDR3 sequence reads: CASRVGQDSGNTIYF. CDR3 DNA: TGCGCCAGCAGGGTAGGACAGGACTCTGGAAACACCATATATTTT. This chain uses TRBV5-1 with TRBJ1-3; 7 bases line up with TRBD1. Germline V gene lookup returns CDR1 SGHRS and CDR2 YFSETQ. This CDR3 spans 15 amino acids. The V and J ends lost 5 bases and 0 bases, in that order; junction bases with no gene match: 5.

Written as DNA, the CDR3 is TGTGCCAGCAGCCAACCTGGGAGTCAATGGGAGACCCAGTACTTC. This sequence encodes CASSQPGSQWETQYF. The chain links TRBV7-6 to TRBJ2-5, with TRBD2 as a possible D gene (5 bases). The CDR3 is 15 residues long. Trimming shortened V by 5 bases and J by 5 bases, and 18 bases separated the two germline ends. The germline V gene encodes CDR1 SGHVS and CDR2 FNYEAQ.

The chain recombines TRBV7-9 with TRBJ2-7; 7 nucleotides line up with TRBD1. This CDR3 comprises 18 residues. The V gene's germline CDR1 is SEHNR and CDR2 FQNEAQ (reference sequence). The V segment lost 2 bases and the J segment 3 bases; nucleotides outside the gene matches: 16. CDR3 DNA: TGTGCCAGCAGCTTACCCGAGACAGGGAGCCAGACAATCTACGAGCAGTACTTC. Residues: CASSLPETGSQTIYEQYF.

This chain connects TRBV29-1 to TRBJ2-5; the D is unclear. This CDR3 has 14 amino acids. Trimming removed 2 bases from V and 2 bases from J, with 12 bases in between. Germline-derived CDR1 and CDR2 are SQVTM and ANQGSEA. Written as DNA, the CDR3 is TGCAGCGTTGAATGGGCCTCTCGACAAGAGACCCAGTACTTC. It translates to CSVEWASRQETQYF.

This sequence joins TRBV29-1 and TRBJ1-6, with TRBD1 matching over 10 bases. V lost 7 bases and J lost 7; bases outside the gene matches: 4. Germline V CDR1 and CDR2: SQVTM, ANQGSEA. The CDR3 has 13 amino acids. CDR3 sequence: CSARDRGNSPLHF. The CDR3, as DNA: TGCAGCGCTCGGGACAGGGGAAATTCACCCCTCCACTTT.